The 3 T cell receptor beta chains reported below all come from one sample, sequenced in a study of cytomegalovirus exposure and HLA in healthy donors (dated by TCRdb to between 2016 and 2019). The library came from the immunoSEQ multiplex PCR assay. The multiplex PCR relied on a mix of 60 forward primers for TCR Vbeta segments and 13 reverse primers for TCR Jbeta segments. TCRdb carries this immuneACCESS record with in-frame sequences only. Its versions omit some clonotypes, under half of them owing to an unresolved V gene in the studies checked, with the rest unexplained. The sample table records about 130,000 clones; about 80% of these occur just once. More than 3% of the sample is held by the ten biggest clonotypes. Sequencing was done on a sample of PBMCs. The origin of the receptors is a woman aged 50 to 60 in good health and CMV-seronegative.

This clone turned up a few times. V is TRBV4-2 and J is TRBJ2-5; 7 nucleotides line up with TRBD2. The CDR3 covers 18 residues. Germline V CDR1 and CDR2: LGHNA, YNFKEQ. The V segment lost 0 bases and the J segment 4 bases; nucleotides outside the gene matches: 14. The CDR3 loop reads CASSQDGGGLIVGETQYF. The CDR3 DNA follows: TGTGCCAGCAGCCAAGATGGGGGGGGACTAATCGTTGGAGAGACCCAGTACTTC.

V and J are TRBV11-2 and TRBJ1-2, with TRBD1 matching over 8 bases. Germline loops: CDR1 SGHAT, CDR2 FQNNGV. The CDR3 covers 15 residues. The trim removed 5 bases at V and 5 bases at J, leaving 10 bases unmatched. The chain's CDR3 is CASSHGTGRDYGYTF. The CDR3 nucleotides read TGTGCCAGCAGCCACGGGACAGGCCGAGATTATGGCTACACCTTC.

V gene TRBV10-2 combines with J gene TRBJ2-1; 10 bases map to TRBD2. The CDR3 runs to 18 residues. V dropped 7 bases and J dropped 2; count of bases not matched to a gene: 14. Germline lookup yields CDR1 WSHSY and CDR2 SAAADI. The CDR3 DNA is TGCGCCAGCATAGTTGAGCGGGAGGGCATGGCGACCTACAATGAGCAGTTCTTC. Translation: CASIVEREGMATYNEQFF.